This T cell receptor beta chain was sequenced during a study of T cell changes during pregnancy in multiple sclerosis. Clones were sequenced by immunoSEQ multiplex PCR, and TCRdb holds only the in-frame ones, with some missing. The profile shows tens of thousands of clones, 92% of them singletons. This CDR3 has 18 residues. V dropped 1 base and J dropped 4; count of bases not matched to a gene: 15. Germline V gene sequence: CDR1 WSHSY, CDR2 SAAADI. The starting material was CD8+ T cells from peripheral blood mononuclear cells, obtained in the first trimester of pregnancy. The source is a female donor with multiple sclerosis, enrolled in a pregnancy study. This sequence joins TRBV10-2 and TRBJ2-5; 7 bases are shared with TRBD1. The CDR3 sequence is CASSEWYDRVTARETQYF. DNA of the CDR3: TGCGCCAGCAGTGAGTGGTACGACAGGGTTACAGCACGAGAGACCCAGTACTTC.